This TCR beta chain was profiled in a study of blood T cell repertoires in COVID-19. Study-level information: The samples span acute and convalescent COVID-19 from the United States, Italy and Spain.

Germline CDR1 is KGHDR and CDR2 is SFDVKD. The CDR3 loop spans 16 amino acids. The V end lost 1 base, the J end lost 3 bases, and 11 bases lay between the germline ends. Clones were read by immunoSEQ multiplex PCR, and TCRdb kept only the in-frame ones, dropping some. Here the sample spans about 100,000 clones, just under 80% being singletons. The J gene is TRBJ2-2, the V gene TRBV24-1, with unresolved D. Specimen: peripheral blood. The clonotype comes from a man aged 70 or older with active or convalescent COVID-19. In DNA form, the CDR3 reads TGTGCCACCAGTGATTTCGACCTAGACGACACCGGGGAGCTGTTTTTT. This encodes CATSDFDLDDTGELFF.